These 30 T cell receptor beta chains came from one sample sequenced in a study of molecular identifiers for immune sequencing clone quantification. One entry per CDR3 protein results from TCRdb running MiXCR on the PCR reads. The table has tens of thousands of distinct CDR3 sequences, about a sixth seen once. Sequencing used naive CD8+ T cells from blood, with Jurkat cell RNA spiked in. Subset specified: FACS-sorted CD8+CD4-CCR7+CD45RA+ naive T cells. These receptors were obtained from a human donor in good health. Some libraries in this study had Jurkat cell RNA spiked in.

Ten or more counts support this clonotype. The rearrangement uses TRBV6-5 and TRBJ2-7, with 7 nucleotides matching TRBD2. CDR3 length: 16 residues. Germline V lookup: CDR1 MNHEY, CDR2 SVGAGI. V dropped 5 bases and J dropped 2; count of bases not matched to a gene: 12. The CDR3 DNA is TGTGCCAGCAGTCTTTCCTCCGCTAGCGGTGCCTACGAGCAGTACTTC. Translated, it gives CASSLSSASGAYEQYF.

Many counts were recorded for this clonotype. The V call is TRBV24-1, the J call TRBJ2-2, with D perhaps matching TRBD2 (6 bases). Germline V CDR1 and CDR2: KGHDR, SFDVKD. This CDR3 has 16 amino acids. The ends were cut back, 1 base at V and 4 bases at J, with 12 bases in the middle. CDR3 protein: CATSDFGGPFTGELFF. The DNA of the CDR3 is TGTGCCACCAGTGATTTCGGGGGACCATTCACCGGGGAGCTGTTTTTT.

This clonotype appeared many times. The chain uses TRBV7-9 and TRBJ2-1, with a possible D match to TRBD2 (5 bases). The CDR3 covers 15 residues. Germline V CDR1 and CDR2: SEHNR, FQNEAQ (reference sequence). Trimming left V 2 bases short and J 5 bases short, with 13 bases between. The CDR3 DNA sequence: TGTGCCAGCAGCTTACCTACAGCGGCCAACAATGAGCAGTTCTTC. Encoded protein: CASSLPTAANNEQFF.

A few counts support this clonotype. A much larger clonotype is one base distant, so this may be a read error. The chain couples TRBV4-1 to TRBJ1-2; D gene unclear. Germline CDR1 MGHRA, CDR2 YSYEKL. The CDR3 is 15 residues long. The V end lost 4 bases, the J end lost 5 bases, and 17 bases lay between the germline ends. CDR3 bases: TGCGCCAGCAGCCGAGTTCCGCCCGTAACGTATGGCTACACCTTC. Its protein is CASSRVPPVTYGYTF.

In its sample, this clonotype was seen many times. The chain joins TRBV7-8 to TRBJ2-1; no reliable D call. This CDR3 is 14 amino acids long. Germline V gives CDR1 SGHVS, CDR2 FQNEAQ. V lost 0 bases to trimming and J lost 3 bases, with 6 bases between them. The DNA for the CDR3 is TGTGCCAGCAGCTTAGCGCCCGGCTACAATGAGCAGTTCTTC. It yields the protein CASSLAPGYNEQFF.

In regard to this clonotype: A much larger clone differs from this one at a single base, so this may be a read error. The chain's CDR3 is CSARQSEAYEQYF. The CDR3, as DNA: TGCAGTGCAAGACAGTCGGAAGCCTACGAGCAGTACTTC. This sequence joins TRBV20-1 and TRBJ2-7; the D gene is possibly TRBD1 (5 bases). The length of the CDR3 is 13 residues. Trimming removed 6 bases at V and 2 bases at J, with 14 bases between. Germline CDR1 is DFQATT and CDR2 is SNEGSKA (reference sequence).

With regard to this clonotype: Just one base apart from a much larger clone, this may be a read error. The gene calls are TRBV19 and TRBJ1-4; D unclear. CDR1 is LNHDA and CDR2 is SQIVND in the germline V gene (reference sequence). The CDR3 is made up of 16 amino acids. CDR3 in amino acids: CASSDLVAPLGEKLLF. CDR3 nucleotides: TGTGCCAGTAGTGATTTGGTTGCGCCTCTTGGGGAAAAACTGCTTTTT.

This clonotype has at least ten counts. The chain links TRBV30 to TRBJ2-2, with 9 bases matching TRBD1. The germline V gene encodes CDR1 GTSNPN and CDR2 SVGIG (reference sequence). The CDR3 is made up of 16 amino acids. V lost 3 bases, J lost 2 bases, and 7 bases stayed unmatched. The CDR3 here is CAWRRDRVKNTGELFF. CDR3 in DNA: TGTGCCTGGAGGCGGGACAGGGTTAAAAACACCGGGGAGCTGTTTTTT.

In its sample, this clonotype was seen many times. A junction end diverges from the germline sequence, so it may reflect a read error. The chain has TRBV30 and TRBJ2-1, with 10 bases identical to TRBD2. This CDR3 is built from 17 residues. Germline-derived CDR1 and CDR2 are GTSNPN and SVGIG (reference sequence). The CDR3: CAWSGLAGVSSNNEQFF. CDR3 DNA sequence: TGTGCCTGGAGTGGGCTAGCGGGAGTAAGCTCCAACAATGAGCAGTTCTTC. The entire variable domain, with the rest obtained from reference TRBV30 and TRBJ2-1, is as follows: SQTIHQWPATLVQPVGSPLSLECTVEGTSNPNLYWYRQAAGRGLQLLFYSVGIGQISSEVPQNLSASRPQDRQFILSSKKLLLSDSGFYLCAWSGLAGVSSNNEQFFGPGTRLTVL.

This clonotype was found many times. The germline gene is not matched at one end of the junction; a read error may be the cause. The chain employs TRBV6-2 or TRBV6-3 and TRBJ2-4; tentative D call: TRBD1 (6 bases). This CDR3 has 15 amino acids. CDR1 and CDR2 (germline): MNHEY, SVGEGT. The CDR3 DNA reads TGTGCCAGCAATTACCTGGGACAACCCAAAAACATTCAGTACTTC. Translated, it gives CASNYLGQPKNIQYF.

This clonotype is a singleton in its sample. A clone one base away is much larger, so this may be a read error. The chain joins TRBV7-6 to TRBJ2-7; TRBD2 agrees at 8 bases. This CDR3 spans 16 amino acids. The germline V gene encodes CDR1 SGHVS and CDR2 FNYEAQ. CDR3 DNA sequence: TGTGTCAGCAGCTCAGAACCCGGGACTAGGCCCTACGAGCAGTACTTC. This gives the protein CVSSSEPGTRPYEQYF.

Regarding this clonotype: A much larger clone is a single base away; this may be a read error. This chain links TRBV7-6 with TRBJ2-3; 8 positions match TRBD2. Germline V gene lookup returns CDR1 SGHVS and CDR2 FNYEAQ. Trimming at V came to 3 bases and at J to 1 base, leaving 9 bases not matched to a gene. This CDR3 is built from 17 residues. The CDR3 is CASSLSVAGSGTDTQYF. CDR3 DNA sequence: TGTGCCAGCAGCTTGTCTGTAGCGGGAAGTGGCACAGATACGCAGTATTTT.

This clonotype was recorded at least ten times. The J gene is TRBJ2-3, the V gene TRBV6-5; D is perhaps TRBD1 (6 bases). The germline gives CDR1 MNHEY, CDR2 SVGAGI. CDR3 length: 14 amino acids. V gave up 2 bases and J gave up 2 bases, with 8 bases separating them. This CDR3 reads CASSYQGITDTQYF. The CDR3, as DNA: TGTGCCAGCAGTTACCAGGGGATCACAGATACGCAGTATTTT.

This clonotype was observed a handful of times. Its ends do not fully match the called genes, so a read error is possible. This chain connects TRBV7-3 to TRBJ2-1, with D maybe TRBD2 (6 bases). The CDR3 spans 15 residues. Germline-derived CDR1 and CDR2 are SGHTA and FQGTGA. In DNA form, the CDR3 reads TGTGCCAGCAGCTTAATTTCGGGAGTCTACAGTGAGCAGTTCTTC. This gives the protein CASSLISGVYSEQFF.

This clonotype was counted a few times. V usage is TRBV7-6 and J usage is TRBJ2-2, with 8 bases fitting TRBD1. This CDR3 spans 14 amino acids. Losses at the gene ends were 5 bases for V and 4 bases for J; bases not matched to a gene: 3. Germline CDR1 SGHVS, CDR2 FNYEAQ. In DNA, the CDR3 is TGTGCCAGCAGCCCGGACAGGGCCACCGGGGAGCTGTTTTTT. It is translated as CASSPDRATGELFF. Looking up the rest from reference TRBV7-6 and TRBJ2-2 gives the full variable domain: GAGVSQSPRYKVTKRGQDVALRCDPISGHVSLYWYRQALGQGPEFLTYFNYEAQQDKSGLPNDRFSAERPEGSISTLTIQRTEQRDSAMYRCASSPDRATGELFFGEGSRLTVL.

This clonotype was found a few times. The chain recombines TRBV5-5 with TRBJ1-1; D gene unclear. Germline V gene lookup returns CDR1 SGHKS and CDR2 YYEKEE (reference sequence). Trimming cost V 1 base and J 5 bases, with 6 bases left between them. This CDR3 has 12 amino acids. This CDR3 is CASSLSVTEAFF. The CDR3 DNA reads TGTGCCAGCAGCTTGAGTGTGACTGAAGCTTTCTTT.

This clonotype was counted many times. V gene TRBV11-3 combines with J gene TRBJ1-1, with D perhaps matching TRBD1 (5 bases). Germline V lookup: CDR1 SGHNT, CDR2 YENEEA. Trimming took 5 bases from V and 3 from J, leaving 13 bases between them. The CDR3 has 14 residues. For the CDR3, the DNA is TGTGCCAGCAGCGTACAGGAAAGCTACACTGAAGCTTTCTTT. Its protein product is CASSVQESYTEAFF.

The J gene is TRBJ1-1, the V gene TRBV5-6, with a tentative D call TRBD1 (5 bases). Trimming stripped 0 bases from V and 3 bases from J, with 6 bases between. This CDR3 region has 13 residues. Germline V gene sequence: CDR1 SGHDT, CDR2 YYEEEE. Here the CDR3 reads CASSLAGDTEAFF. In DNA form, the CDR3 reads TGTGCCAGCAGCTTGGCGGGGGACACTGAAGCTTTCTTT.

There are many counts of this clonotype. The chain recombines TRBV3-1 with TRBJ1-2; TRBD1 is a possible D gene (6 bases). Trimming shortened V by 4 bases and J by 5 bases, and 11 bases separated the two germline ends. The CDR3 length is 13 residues. Germline-derived CDR1 and CDR2 are LGHDT and YNNKEL (reference sequence). In DNA form, the CDR3 reads TGTGCCAGCAGCCCCCCGGACAGTTATGGCTACACCTTC. Translated, it gives CASSPPDSYGYTF.

This clonotype came up many times. The V call is TRBV20-1, the J call TRBJ2-7; 12 bases map to TRBD2. The length of the CDR3 is 14 residues. The V gene end was trimmed by 7 bases and the J gene end by 7 bases; junction bases not matched to a gene: 11. Germline V lookup: CDR1 DFQATT, CDR2 SNEGSKA (reference sequence). CDR3 coding DNA: TGCAGTGGGGTCAGACTAGCGGGAGTGGGTGAGCAGTACTTC. It specifies CSGVRLAGVGEQYF.

This clonotype was detected many times. V and J are TRBV7-2 and TRBJ1-5; D gene ambiguous. From germline, CDR1 is SGHTA and CDR2 FQGNSA. The V and J ends lost 0 bases and 0 bases respectively, with 18 bases between them. The CDR3 totals 19 residues. The CDR3 is CASSLAMFSLENSNQPQHF. CDR3 bases: TGTGCCAGCAGCTTAGCGATGTTTTCATTGGAGAATAGCAATCAGCCCCAGCATTTT. Full variable domain (remainder filled in from reference TRBV7-2 and TRBJ1-5): GAGVSQSPSNKVTEKGKDVELRCDPISGHTALYWYRQSLGQGLEFLIYFQGNSAPDKSGLPSDRFSAERTGGSVSTLTIQRTQQEDSAVYLCASSLAMFSLENSNQPQHFGDGTRLSIL.

V usage is TRBV27 and J usage is TRBJ2-7; no clear D gene. CDR1 MNHEY and CDR2 SMNVEV come from the germline V gene (reference sequence). Trimming removed 5 bases at V and 2 bases at J, with 13 bases between. The CDR3 loop spans 14 amino acids. The CDR3 sequence: CASSPERTPYEQYF. CDR3 nucleotide sequence: TGTGCCAGCAGTCCCGAGCGAACCCCCTACGAGCAGTACTTC.

The V and J genes are TRBV13 and TRBJ2-7; unclear D gene. The V end lost 3 bases, the J end lost 3 bases, and 12 bases lay between the germline ends. Germline-derived CDR1 and CDR2 are PRHDT and FYEKMQ (reference sequence). There are 14 residues in the CDR3. This CDR3 reads CASSFRSEVYEQYF. CDR3 sequence (DNA): TGTGCCAGCAGCTTTCGTTCCGAGGTCTACGAGCAGTACTTC.

This clonotype has a count of ten or more. The V call is TRBV4-1, the J call TRBJ1-5; 7 bases are a match to TRBD1. Germline lookup yields CDR1 MGHRA and CDR2 YSYEKL. The V and J ends lost 1 base and 4 bases, in that order; junction bases with no gene match: 13. This CDR3 spans 18 amino acids. CDR3 sequence reads: CASSQGQTGTEKNQPQHF. The DNA for the CDR3 is TGCGCCAGCAGCCAAGGTCAAACCGGGACAGAAAAGAATCAGCCCCAGCATTTT.

At least ten counts were recorded for this clonotype. The V call is TRBV7-9, the J call TRBJ2-4, with unresolved D. CDR1 is SEHNR, CDR2 FQNEAQ, per germline (reference sequence). V lost 5 bases and J lost 8, with 16 bases in between. This CDR3 spans 14 amino acids. CDR3 coding DNA: TGTGCCAGCAGCGTCCAGAGCGACTGGGACATTCAGTACTTC. Translated: CASSVQSDWDIQYF. The entire variable domain, with the rest obtained from reference TRBV7-9 and TRBJ2-4, is as follows: DTGVSQNPRHKITKRGQNVTFRCDPISEHNRLYWYRQTLGQGPEFLTYFQNEAQLEKSRLLSDRFSAERPKGSFSTLEIQRTEQGDSAMYLCASSVQSDWDIQYFGAGTRLSVL.

In this sample, this clonotype turned up many times. The chain combines TRBV7-6 with TRBJ2-3, with D uncertain. The CDR3 is made up of 16 amino acids. The V end lost 5 bases, the J end lost 2 bases, and 17 bases lay between the germline ends. The V gene's germline CDR1 is SGHVS and CDR2 FNYEAQ. CDR3 loop: CASSPLVGGPTDTQYF. The CDR3 region has the DNA TGTGCCAGCAGCCCCCTGGTGGGCGGCCCCACAGATACGCAGTATTTT.

Turning to this clonotype: Possible read error: a much larger clone is one base away. V usage is TRBV7-8 and J usage is TRBJ2-1, with unresolved D. This CDR3 is built from 14 residues. Germline CDR1 and CDR2: SGHVS and FQNEAQ. The CDR3 loop is CASSLAPGYNEQSF. In DNA form, the CDR3 reads TGTGCCAGCAGCTTAGCGCCCGGCTACAATGAGCAGTCCTTC.

This clonotype was recorded at least ten times. The J gene is TRBJ2-7, the V gene TRBV12-3 or TRBV12-4; D unclear. This CDR3 has 15 amino acids. The V end lost 1 base, the J end lost 0 bases, and 10 bases lay between the germline ends. The CDR3 is CASSLEAVSSYEQYF. In nucleotides, the CDR3 is TGTGCCAGCAGTTTAGAGGCGGTTAGCTCCTACGAGCAGTACTTC.

This chain links TRBV12-3 or TRBV12-4 with TRBJ2-2; D possibly uses TRBD1 or TRBD2 (5 bases each). V gave up 7 bases and J gave up 1 base, with 16 bases separating them. This CDR3 spans 16 amino acids. CDR3 sequence: CASNLGVGWNTGELFF. DNA for the CDR3: TGTGCCAGCAACCTGGGGGTGGGCTGGAACACCGGGGAGCTGTTTTTT.

This clonotype was recorded at least ten times. V usage is TRBV7-2 and J usage is TRBJ2-1; 8 bases match TRBD2. From germline, CDR1 is SGHTA and CDR2 FQGNSA. V lost 5 bases and J lost 1; bases outside the gene matches: 10. The CDR3 totals 17 residues. The CDR3 nucleotides read TGTGCCAGCAGCCCCCGTCCAGGCGGGAGGTCCTACAATGAGCAGTTCTTC. This encodes CASSPRPGGRSYNEQFF.